The T cell receptor (beta chain) under discussion was sequenced for a study of cytomegalovirus exposure and HLA in healthy donors. For the study at large: Drawn from HLA-typed donors, tens of millions of unique TCRs were held in an early data release.

Healthy bone marrow donors supplied every sample. Vbeta (60) and Jbeta (13) primers were used in the PCR. Produced via immunoSEQ multiplex PCR; TCRdb's table is partial and in-frame only. Its table records 40,000 to 50,000 clones. The CDR3 is 14 amino acids. The V end was cut by 1 base, the J end by 4 bases, with 10 bases between. Germline V gene data show CDR1 as MGHRA and CDR2 as YSYEKL. The chain recombines TRBV4-1 with TRBJ1-1, with D unresolved. This sequence originates from a woman aged 40 to 50 in good health and CMV-seronegative. Sequencing was performed on PBMCs. CDR3 residues: CASSQVPRGTEAFF. The CDR3 region has the DNA TGCGCCAGCAGCCAAGTTCCTCGGGGCACTGAAGCTTTCTTT.